The 7 T cell receptor beta chains below all came from one sample that was sequenced in a study of neurological immune-mediated disorders (dated by TCRdb to the late 2010s). The time point label for this specimen denotes: longitudinal time-point 2. The library was produced with 5' RACE. TCRdb lists the instrument as Illumina HiSeq 2500. In TCRdb, the public reads were trimmed at Q25 with fastp and aligned with MiXCR, with productive beta chains retained. One record per CDR3 amino acid sequence lists the most common genes and DNA. In all, the sample holds 84,000 or so distinct CDR3 sequences, and less than 15% of those were seen once. The ten top clones hold 5% of the sample. The sample consisted of PBMCs. These receptors all come from a female donor with HTLV-1-associated myelopathy (HAM/TSP).

This clonotype came up many times. This chain links TRBV7-3 with TRBJ2-6; D remains unclear. The V gene lost 10 bases and the J gene lost 2 bases, with 12 bases spanning the gap. The CDR3 is made up of 14 amino acids. Germline V gene data show CDR1 as SGHTA and CDR2 as FQGTGA. The CDR3 here is CATSSGPGANVLTF. The CDR3 DNA reads as TGTGCCACCTCGTCTGGGCCTGGGGCCAACGTCCTGACTTTC.

The V and J genes are TRBV20-1 and TRBJ1-1; tentative D call: TRBD1 (6 bases). The germline V and J ends were trimmed by 0 bases and 1 base, with 12 bases remaining between them. The CDR3 contains 15 residues. Germline loops: CDR1 DFQATT, CDR2 SNEGSKA (reference sequence). Here the CDR3 DNA reads TGCAGTGCTAGAGAGGCGGGCAGGGGGAACACTGAAGCTTTCTTT. This translates into CSAREAGRGNTEAFF.

This clonotype was found many times. The rearrangement joins TRBV20-1 to TRBJ2-1; 8 bases fit TRBD2. The ends lost 7 bases at V and 6 bases at J; junction bases unmatched: 11. CDR3 length equals 14 residues. Germline loops: CDR1 DFQATT, CDR2 SNEGSKA (reference sequence). CDR3 sequence (DNA): TGCAGTGTACTAGCGGCCAAGGGCTCCAATGAGCAGTTCTTC. Translated: CSVLAAKGSNEQFF.

The V call is TRBV7-2, the J call TRBJ2-3, with 13 positions matching TRBD2. The junction had 13 bases not matched to a gene; V was cut back by 5 bases and J by 2 bases. This CDR3 is built from 19 residues. In germline, CDR1 is SGHTA, CDR2 FQGNSA. The CDR3 coding sequence is TGTGCCAGCAGCATAGTCCAGACTAGCGGGGGGCAAGACACAGATACGCAGTATTTT. Its translation: CASSIVQTSGGQDTDTQYF.

This clonotype was seen repeatedly, ten times or more. The chain recombines TRBV5-1 with TRBJ2-6; D unclear. V lost 1 base to trimming and J lost 0 bases, with 11 bases between them. CDR1 and CDR2 from the germline V gene are SGHRS and YFSETQ. The CDR3 is 17 amino acids. The CDR3 DNA sequence: TGCGCCAGCAGCTTGATGGGCCCCGCCTCTGGGGCCAACGTCCTGACTTTC. Protein sequence: CASSLMGPASGANVLTF.

This clonotype came up many times. J is TRBJ2-2 and V is TRBV5-5; possibly TRBD1 or TRBD2 for D (6 bases each). The V end was cut by 4 bases, the J end by 6 bases, with 16 bases between. CDR3 length: 15 amino acids. Germline V lookup: CDR1 SGHKS, CDR2 YYEKEE (reference sequence). The CDR3 loop reads CASSPRVGGPGELFF. The CDR3, as DNA: TGTGCCAGCAGCCCCCGGGTTGGGGGGCCCGGGGAGCTGTTTTTT.

Many counts were recorded for this clonotype. The junction departs from germline at one end; a sequencing error may be responsible. This sequence joins TRBV7-9 and TRBJ2-3; 9 bases agree with TRBD1. The CDR3 is 17 residues long. Germline CDR1 is SEHNR and CDR2 is FQNEAQ (reference sequence). CDR3 in amino acids: CASSQGTGPTDRGERHF. CDR3 nucleotides: TGTGCCAGCAGCCAAGGGACAGGGCCCACAGATAGGGGCGAAAGACATTTT.